The entry below gives a single T cell receptor (beta chain) sequence along with its context. This clonotype was picked up many times. The antigen it binds to is not known. No qualities accompany the bases; no much larger clone lies one base away. The TCR beta CDR3 regions were amplified from the RNA transcripts. A first-round RT-PCR of the TCR CDR3 used the HTBI primer set with the Qiagen OneStep RT-PCR kit. Libraries were constructed in a second round of multiplex PCR, after which size selection and purification were performed. Sequencing of the libraries was done on an Illumina HiSeq2000 using paired-end 100 bp reads. As for the original processing: SOAPnuke was used to process the raw data, with reads discarded if the reads contained adapters or uncalled bases, had a mean Phred below 15, or lacked an exact constant-primer or identifier match. High-quality paired reads were merged using COPE v1.2.5, and each unique nucleotide sequence was defined as a clonotype. Clonotypes were aligned to IMGT TRBV, TRBD and TRBJ reference segments using MiTCR v1.1. Analysis was restricted to V-J combinations with a frequency above 0.0001, which covered roughly 99% of repertoires. The TCS score was defined as the ratio of F50 (clonal expansion) to E x V (chaos), calculated using BLOSUM62-based TCRdist between CDR3 peptides within each V-J. Welch's t-statistics and random forest reduced 500 to 550 V-J features to around 14, which were used in a naive Bayes classifier (R e1071). TCRdb reprocessing: public reads trimmed at Q25 with fastp, clones called with MiXCR, in-frame beta chains kept. Here each entry gathers all rows of one CDR3 protein and keeps the most common genes and DNA. The V and J calls reflect TCRdb's pipeline rather than the authors' work. The sample table lists roughly 400,000 distinct CDR3 sequences, over 11% of them with a count of one. The ten largest clonotypes hold approximately 29% of the sample.

The germline V gene (reference sequence) specifies GTSNPN as CDR1 and SVGIG as CDR2. From cysteine to phenylalanine, the CDR3 is 14 amino acids long. The DNA shown is the 42-base CDR3, in frame from base 1. V trim: 7 bases; J trim: 6 bases; unmatched bases: 8. The source of the sample is a study of T cells in Graves' hyperthyroidism and ophthalmopathy (dated by TCRdb to about 2019). Study-level background: Peripheral blood was collected at initial diagnosis, before any treatment. For training and testing, the 110 or so patients in the discovery cohort were randomly divided in a 7:3 ratio. After sampling, hyperthyroidism patients received methimazole starting at 30 mg daily, and ophthalmopathy patients received high-dose intravenous methylprednisolone. In addition, the study compared T-cell repertoires in thyroid tissue and in blood from several Graves' hyperthyroidism patients. Prospective prediction of ophthalmopathy was tested in an independent validation cohort of under 20 hyperthyroidism patients and 17 patients who later progressed to ophthalmopathy. According to the paper, TCR Vbeta CDR3 sequencing was carried out on approximately 140 peripheral blood samples, which came from fewer than 50 ophthalmopathy, around 74 hyperthyroidism and approximately 17 progressor patients. A discovery cohort of about a hundred patients, roughly 45 with Graves' ophthalmopathy and fewer than 65 with stable Graves' hyperthyroidism, was used to find distinguishing TCR V-J signatures. The full study reports these points: Ophthalmopathy was separated from stable hyperthyroidism by a 13 V-J signature model, with approximately 90% sensitivity and about 84% specificity obtained in cross-validation and 80%/75% obtained in testing. No statistical method was used to fix the sample size in advance, and group allocation was not hidden from the investigators. Blood samples also contained most of the expanded thyroid clonotypes (frequency above 0.001), which suggests that blood repertoires may reflect thyroid immune responses. In validation, the model predicted progression to ophthalmopathy with approximately 71% sensitivity and around 72% specificity, a median of around 6.6 months before onset.

Ophthalmopathy patients had moderately to severely active disease, with a Clinical Activity Score of 3 or more, a NOSPECS grade of 4 or more, and a disease duration of less than 3 months. Patients with uncontrolled infections, other autoimmune diseases, pregnancy or lactation were excluded. Diagnoses were established on the basis of clinical symptoms, serum thyroxine and TRAb, thyroid ultrasound, and orbital computed tomography. Ficoll-Paque density gradient centrifugation was used to isolate PBMCs from approximately 10 ml of fresh peripheral blood. Total RNA was extracted with Trizol reagent, and quality was checked on an Agilent 2100 Bioanalyzer.

The TCR sequence derives from a man aged 50-59 years with Graves' ophthalmopathy. The receptor chain draws on TRBV30 and TRBJ2-7; 14 central bases correspond to TRBD2. Sample: blood. CDR3 region: CASGLAGAVSEQYF. In nucleotide form, the sequence is TGTGCCTCGGGACTAGCGGGGGCAGTTTCCGAGCAGTACTTC.